This T cell receptor (beta chain) was recorded in a study of OX40 agonist ivuxolimab in advanced cancers. Profiled with immunoSEQ multiplex PCR; TCRdb holds only in-frame clones, not every one. The table has about 93,000 clones, 90% to 95% seen once; the top ten hold around 0.54%. Blood sampling was done at baseline, cycle 4 day 1, and cycle 7 day 1. The source was CD4+ or CD8+ T cells sorted from blood, collected in a trial of the OX40 agonist ivuxolimab. This TCR was sampled from an adult with an advanced solid tumor such as melanoma, head and neck, liver or kidney cancer.

The CDR3 loop is CASSPSRDRVYEQYF. CDR3 DNA sequence: TGTGCCAGCTCACCAAGCCGGGACCGGGTCTACGAGCAGTACTTC. This chain connects TRBV18 to TRBJ2-7; D might be TRBD1 or TRBD2, each matching 5 bases. V was pared by 2 bases and J by 3 bases, with 14 bases between. The CDR3 length is 15 residues. Germline CDR1 KGHSH, CDR2 LQKENI.